These 14 T cell receptor beta chains were all obtained from the same sample, sequenced in a study of lymphopenia after photon versus proton radiotherapy. Method: immunoSEQ multiplex PCR; TCRdb's copy keeps in-frame clones and lacks some. The sample includes 75,000 or so clones, around four fifths of them seen just once. Source: peripheral blood, taken from a patient treated with proton-based radiotherapy. All receptors come from a man between 60 and 75 years old with pancreatic cancer.

This clone was detected once. V and J are TRBV18 and TRBJ2-7; TRBD2 matches 8 bases. The CDR3 is 15 residues long. Germline V gene lookup returns CDR1 KGHSH and CDR2 LQKENI. With 2 bases clipped from V and 6 bases from J, the junction kept 9 bases outside the gene matches. For the CDR3, the DNA is TGTGCCAGCTCACCATGGTCGGGAGGGTCGGGCGAGCAGTACTTC. Translation gives CASSPWSGGSGEQYF.

V gene TRBV27 combines with J gene TRBJ2-7, with 10 bases lining up with TRBD2. V trimming: 8 bases; J trimming: 4 bases; junction bases outside the gene matches: 17. Germline CDR1 is MNHEY and CDR2 is SMNVEV (reference sequence). CDR3 length equals 17 residues. The CDR3 DNA reads as TGTGCCAGCGGTCGCGGGGGGTGGGCTAGCGGGAGATACGAGCAGTACTTC. Translated: CASGRGGWASGRYEQYF.

CDR3 amino acids: CASSQTGNQPQHF. The CDR3, as DNA: TGTGCCAGCAGCCAGACAGGCAATCAGCCCCAGCATTTT. V usage is TRBV6-5 and J usage is TRBJ1-5, with a weak D call TRBD1 (5 bases). CDR1 and CDR2 (germline): MNHEY, SVGAGI. This CDR3 comprises 13 residues. V was cut by 6 bases and J by 2 bases, with 8 bases left in between.

The chain couples TRBV30 to TRBJ2-5; D is undetermined. Germline CDR1 reads GTSNPN; CDR2 reads SVGIG (reference sequence). Trimming pared 5 bases from V and 7 bases from J, leaving 17 bases between. The CDR3 has 13 residues. This chain's CDR3 is CAWVDDPRSTQYF. The DNA for the CDR3 is TGTGCCTGGGTGGACGATCCGCGATCGACCCAGTACTTC.

CDR3 protein: CASSFQGARYEKLFF. The CDR3 bases are TGTGCCAGCAGCTTCCAGGGGGCACGATATGAAAAACTGTTTTTT. The gene calls are TRBV7-2 and TRBJ1-4; the match to TRBD1 covers 8 bases. V lost 3 bases, J lost 6 bases, and 6 bases stayed unmatched. Germline CDR1 SGHTA, CDR2 FQGNSA. The CDR3 spans 15 residues.

V usage is TRBV5-1 and J usage is TRBJ1-2; D perhaps matches TRBD1 (5 bases). The CDR3 runs 14 residues. V was clipped by 0 bases and J by 8 bases, with 14 bases between them. Germline V gives CDR1 SGHRS, CDR2 YFSETQ. The CDR3 DNA reads TGCGCCAGCAGCTTGGAAAGGGCCTCAGGGGGCTACACCTTC. Translating gives CASSLERASGGYTF.

The chain carries TRBV5-5 and TRBJ2-1, with 9 bases identical to TRBD1. Per germline, CDR1 SGHKS and CDR2 YYEKEE (reference sequence). J was trimmed by 6 bases and V by 0 bases; bases with no gene match: 13. This CDR3 is built from 18 residues. The CDR3 sequence: CASSLGGTGTGAGNEQFF. The CDR3 DNA reads TGTGCCAGCAGCTTGGGGGGGACAGGGACGGGAGCGGGCAATGAGCAGTTCTTC. Combining the CDR3 with reference TRBV5-5 and TRBJ2-1 gives the whole variable domain DAGVTQSPTHLIKTRGQQVTLRCSPISGHKSVSWYQQVLGQGPQFIFQYYEKEERGRGNFPDRFSARQFPNYSSELNVNALLLGDSALYLCASSLGGTGTGAGNEQFFGPGTRLTVL.

This chain uses TRBV28 with TRBJ1-4; 8 bases line up with TRBD1. This CDR3 spans 14 amino acids. Germline CDR1 reads MDHEN; CDR2 reads SYDVKM. After removal of 6 bases from V and 8 bases from J, the junction contained 8 bases not matched to a gene. In DNA form, the CDR3 reads TGTGCCAGCAGACCTCAGGGGGCGGGAGAAAAACTGTTTTTT. Its protein is CASRPQGAGEKLFF.

The chain's CDR3 is CASSRGPITTRYEKLFF. The CDR3 DNA is TGTGCCAGTAGCCGGGGTCCAATTACGACACGATATGAAAAACTGTTTTTT. The chain is built from TRBV19 and TRBJ1-4; no firm D call. With 6 bases removed from V and 6 bases from J, the gap between germline ends came to 23 bases. CDR3 length: 17 residues. Germline assignment: CDR1 LNHDA and CDR2 SQIVND (reference sequence).

This sequence joins TRBV5-1 and TRBJ1-2, with TRBD1 matching over 9 bases. J lost 0 bases, V lost 4 bases, and 10 bases had no gene match. Germline V gene sequence: CDR1 SGHRS, CDR2 YFSETQ. The CDR3 covers 17 residues. DNA of the CDR3: TGCGCCAGCAGCCGACTCACAGGGGGCGTTACTAACTATGGCTACACCTTC. It specifies CASSRLTGGVTNYGYTF. Based on the CDR3 plus reference TRBV5-1 and TRBJ1-2, the full variable domain is KAGVTQTPRYLIKTRGQQVTLSCSPISGHRSVSWYQQTPGQGLQFLFEYFSETQRNKGNFPGRFSGRQFSNSRSEMNVSTLELGDSALYLCASSRLTGGVTNYGYTFGSGTRLTVV.

The chain is built from TRBV7-9 and TRBJ2-7, with TRBD2 matching over 9 bases. CDR1 and CDR2 from the germline V gene are SEHNR and FQNEAQ (reference sequence). CDR3 size: 17 residues. The CDR3 loop is CASSRASGEISSYEQYF. For the CDR3, the DNA is TGTGCATCCAGCCGGGCTAGCGGGGAAATCAGCTCCTACGAGCAGTACTTC.

This chain links TRBV5-6 with TRBJ1-1; 7 nucleotides align to TRBD1. CDR1 is SGHDT and CDR2 is YYEEEE in the germline V gene. The CDR3 spans 15 residues. J was trimmed by 4 bases and V by 3 bases; bases with no gene match: 9. CDR3 bases: TGTGCCAGCAGCTATTCAGGGGGATTGGGCACTGAAGCTTTCTTT. It codes for CASSYSGGLGTEAFF.

V usage is TRBV28 and J usage is TRBJ1-2, with 7 bases matching TRBD1. Germline loops: CDR1 MDHEN, CDR2 SYDVKM. V lost 3 bases and J lost 4; bases outside the gene matches: 8. This CDR3 contains 15 residues. The CDR3 DNA follows: TGTGCCAGCAGTTTGTGGCAGGGGGAGGGCTATGGCTACACCTTC. Protein sequence: CASSLWQGEGYGYTF.

The chain is built from TRBV28 and TRBJ2-7; D gene unclear. V shed 5 bases and J shed 0 bases, with 11 bases lying between them. The germline V gene has CDR1 MDHEN and CDR2 SYDVKM. The CDR3 totals 14 residues. In DNA form, the CDR3 reads TGTGCCAGCAGTAAACTCAGGAGCTCCTACGAGCAGTACTTC. Residues: CASSKLRSSYEQYF.